This is a list of T cell receptor beta chains from one sample in a study of cytomegalovirus exposure and HLA in healthy donors. Libraries were prepared by immunoSEQ multiplex PCR; TCRdb keeps only in-frame clonotypes and omits some of them. Found here are about 110,000 clones, about three quarters of them singletons; the top ten hold around 2.9%. Sequences were obtained from PBMCs. All receptors come from a woman aged 55-70 years in good health and CMV-seropositive. Each CDR3 is given with its conserved first and last residue. A D gene is named only where the DNA matches it firmly. The size entry is marked missing in some rows and otherwise reads once, few, many or a size class.

TRBD1,TRBV2,NA,TRBJ1-6,TGTGCCAGCAAAGGGACAGGCAATTCACCCCTCCACTTT,CASKGTGNSPLHF
TRBD2,TRBV6-5,few,TRBJ2-7,TGTGCCAGCAGTTACGAGTCTAGCGGACTCTACGAGCAGTACTTC,CASSYESSGLYEQYF
NA,TRBV5-1,NA,TRBJ1-6,TGCGCCAGCACCAACGGTGGGCGCCCGGGGCCCCTCCACTTT,CASTNGGRPGPLHF
TRBD2,TRBV6-6,NA,TRBJ2-3,TGTGCCGGGCGTAGGGCGGGAGGCGTCACAGATACGCAGTATTTT,CAGRRAGGVTDTQYF
NA,TRBV6-5,NA,TRBJ1-1,TGTGCCACAACCAGGGTTTTGGGTACTGAAGCTTTCTTT,CATTRVLGTEAFF
NA,TRBV5-1,NA,TRBJ1-2,TGCGCCAGCAGCTCCACAGGGTCTAACTATGGCTACACCTTC,CASSSTGSNYGYTF
NA,TRBV10-2,NA,TRBJ2-1,TGCGCCAGCAGTGCCGTAGAGCAGTTCTTC,CASSAVEQFF
NA,TRBV9,NA,TRBJ2-5,TGTGCCAGCAGCGTAGGGCCCTCCCTCTTGGAGACCCAGTACTTC,CASSVGPSLLETQYF
NA,TRBV28,few,TRBJ2-2,TGTGCCGCTCGAGGGTTAGCGAATGCCGGGGAGCTGTTTTTT,CAARGLANAGELFF
TRBD1,TRBV4-1,few,TRBJ1-4,TGCGCCAGCAGCCAACCCGGGCGGGACAGGGGGGAAAAACTGTTTTTT,CASSQPGRDRGEKLFF
NA,TRBV10-3,NA,TRBJ2-7,TGTGCCATCAGTGAATCGGCCGGAGGCTACGAGCAGTACTTC,CAISESAGGYEQYF
NA,TRBV7-9,NA,TRBJ1-4,TGTGCCAGCAGCTTATACTACCGGCGGCAGGGTGGTGAAAAACTGTTTTTT,CASSLYYRRQGGEKLFF
NA,TRBV9,NA,TRBJ1-1,TGTGCCAGCAGCGTAGTTGCGGGAGGCACTGAAGCTTTCTTT,CASSVVAGGTEAFF
NA,TRBV11-2,NA,TRBJ1-2,TGTGCCAGCAGTCTTGGGGGGGCAGGCTTCAATGGCTACACCTTC,CASSLGGAGFNGYTF
NA,TRBV27,NA,TRBJ1-6,TGTGCCAGCAGTTTATTGGGACAAACTTCTAATTCACCCCTCCACTTT,CASSLLGQTSNSPLHF
NA,TRBV6-6,NA,TRBJ1-1,TGTGCCAGCAGTTACTCTGGGCAGGGCAACACTGAAGCTTTCTTT,CASSYSGQGNTEAFF
NA,TRBV14,few,TRBJ1-2,TGTGCCAGCAGCGCCCGCAGGGCCCGATACTATGGCTACACCTTC,CASSARRARYYGYTF
TRBD1,TRBV5-1,once,TRBJ2-7,TGCGCCAGCAGCTTGGGCCGGGACAGTATCCAGTACTTC,CASSLGRDSIQYF
TRBD2,TRBV19,once,TRBJ2-3,TGTGCCAGTAGTATAGATACTAGCGGGAGTACAGATACGCAGTATTTT,CASSIDTSGSTDTQYF
NA,TRBV19,NA,TRBJ1-6,TGTGCCAGTAGTATGCGGTATAATTCACCCCTCCACTTT,CASSMRYNSPLHF
TRBD2,TRBV7-9,NA,TRBJ2-7,TGTGCCAGCAGCCTCTCGGGCGGGAGCTCCTACGAGCAGTACTTC,CASSLSGGSSYEQYF
TRBD2,TRBV27,NA,TRBJ2-3,TGTGCCAGCAGCCTACTAGCGGGAGATCCAGATACGCAGTATTTT,CASSLLAGDPDTQYF
NA,TRBV9,NA,TRBJ2-5,TGTGCCAGCAGCGTTCACCAGGGTTGGAAGACCCAGTACTTC,CASSVHQGWKTQYF